The 12 T cell receptor beta chains given below trace back to one sample, sequenced in a study of a mutant IDH1 vaccine in newly diagnosed glioma. Sequencing was performed with immunoSEQ multiplex PCR; in TCRdb, only in-frame clones are kept and a portion is missing. The sample yields tens of thousands of clones, about 90% seen once. The time point here: baseline, week 1 (first vaccination visit). Treatment meaning: pre-vaccination baseline after standard-of-care therapy. Sequences were derived from PBMCs, sampled from a glioma patient treated with radiotherapy, temozolomide or both. All receptors come from a man between 50 and 59 years old with glioma.

This sequence joins TRBV29-1 and TRBJ2-2, with D maybe TRBD2 (6 bases). V was pared by 7 bases and J by 2 bases, with 17 bases between. The CDR3 sequence is 15 residues long. CDR1 and CDR2 (germline): SQVTM, ANQGSEA. The CDR3 protein is CSARSSGLNTGELFF. In DNA, the CDR3 is TGCAGCGCACGAAGCTCGGGACTTAACACCGGGGAGCTGTTTTTT.

This clone was seen only once. The CDR3 bases are TGTGCCAGCAGAGACCATGACAGGGGAAGTCAGCCCCAGCATTTT. This codes for CASRDHDRGSQPQHF. The chain carries TRBV7-3 and TRBJ1-5; 8 nucleotides match TRBD1. After removal of 6 bases from V and 6 bases from J, the junction contained 10 bases not matched to a gene. The germline CDR1 and CDR2 sequences are SGHTA and FQGTGA. The CDR3 has 15 residues.

The genes are TRBV4-3 and TRBJ2-5; D uncertain. The CDR3 totals 15 residues. Trimming shortened V by 0 bases and J by 5 bases, and 13 bases separated the two germline ends. The germline CDR1 and CDR2 sequences are LGHNA and YSLEER. This chain's CDR3 is CASSQDRSFRETQYF. CDR3 coding DNA: TGCGCCAGCAGCCAAGATAGGAGCTTTCGGGAGACCCAGTACTTC.

This clone was observed a single time. This chain links TRBV5-5 with TRBJ2-5; D tentatively fits TRBD1 or TRBD2 (5 bases each). From germline, CDR1 is SGHKS and CDR2 YYEKEE (reference sequence). V shed 4 bases and J shed 4 bases, with 14 bases lying between them. There are 14 residues in the CDR3. The CDR3 nucleotides read TGTGCCAGCAGCCCAAGCGGTAGGGGAGAGACCCAGTACTTC. This codes for CASSPSGRGETQYF.

This clone is labeled medium-sized. The rearrangement links TRBV28 to TRBJ1-2; 7 positions agree with TRBD1. This CDR3 has 14 residues. The ends lost 5 bases at V and 5 bases at J; junction bases unmatched: 8. Germline values: CDR1 MDHEN, CDR2 SYDVKM. The CDR3 region is CASSHRGRGYGYTF. As DNA, the CDR3 is TGTGCCAGCAGTCACAGGGGCCGGGGGTATGGCTACACCTTC.

This clone showed up just once. The chain joins TRBV30 to TRBJ2-6, with a tentative D call TRBD2 (6 bases). Germline-derived CDR1 and CDR2 are GTSNPN and SVGIG (reference sequence). The V end was cut by 3 bases, the J end by 2 bases, with 11 bases between. This CDR3 has 15 amino acids. The CDR3 sequence: CAWRRGGPGANVLTF. The DNA for the CDR3 is TGTGCCTGGAGGAGGGGAGGCCCTGGGGCCAACGTCCTGACTTTC.

The rearrangement links TRBV18 to TRBJ2-1; possible D gene TRBD1, 6 bases. V was pared by 1 base and J by 0 bases, with 10 bases between. The CDR3 loop spans 16 amino acids. Germline V CDR1 and CDR2: KGHSH, LQKENI. The CDR3 nucleotides read TGTGCCAGCTCACCACGCCAGGGGAGCTCCTACAATGAGCAGTTCTTC. Encoded protein: CASSPRQGSSYNEQFF.

This CDR3 reads CASSQETSGSYNEQFF. The DNA for the CDR3 is TGTGCCAGCAGCCAAGAGACTAGCGGCTCCTACAATGAGCAGTTCTTC. The J gene is TRBJ2-1, the V gene TRBV4-2; TRBD2 matches 9 bases. CDR1 LGHNA and CDR2 YNFKEQ come from the germline V gene. The length of the CDR3 is 16 residues. V was clipped by 0 bases and J by 0 bases; unmatched bases: 0.

This chain connects TRBV6-5 to TRBJ1-1, with 8 bases that match TRBD1. The V and J ends lost 6 bases and 5 bases, in that order; junction bases with no gene match: 8. The CDR3 covers 14 residues. Germline CDR1 and CDR2: MNHEY and SVGAGI. The chain's CDR3 is CASSHATGGTEAFF. The CDR3 region has the DNA TGTGCCAGCAGCCATGCAACAGGGGGAACTGAAGCTTTCTTT.

This rearrangement joins TRBV7-3 to TRBJ2-3, with D possibly TRBD1 on 6 matching bases. Trimming stripped 3 bases from V and 5 bases from J, with 15 bases between. The CDR3 contains 15 residues. Germline V CDR1 and CDR2: SGHTA, FQGTGA. CDR3 bases: TGTGCCAGCAGCTTCGTGGGAAGGGACATAGATACGCAGTATTTT. Protein sequence: CASSFVGRDIDTQYF.

The chain links TRBV28 to TRBJ1-1, with D possibly TRBD1 on 6 matching bases. CDR3 length: 14 residues. The V end lost 3 bases, the J end lost 2 bases, and 10 bases lay between the germline ends. Germline V lookup: CDR1 MDHEN, CDR2 SYDVKM. Here the CDR3 DNA reads TGTGCCAGCAGTTTTGGACAGATAAACACTGAAGCTTTCTTT. Protein sequence: CASSFGQINTEAFF. Full variable domain (rest looked up from reference TRBV28 and TRBJ1-1): DVKVTQSSRYLVKRTGEKVFLECVQDMDHENMFWYRQDPGLGLRLIYFSYDVKMKEKGDIPEGYSVSREKKERFSLILESASTNQTSMYLCASSFGQINTEAFFGQGTRLTVV.

This chain connects TRBV5-4 to TRBJ2-7, with TRBD1 matching over 8 bases. In germline, CDR1 is SGHNT, CDR2 YYREEE (reference sequence). With V trimmed by 8 bases and J by 6 bases, 10 bases remained unmatched. The CDR3 length is 13 residues. The CDR3 loop reads CASSKDRVGEQYF. CDR3 coding DNA: TGTGCCAGTAGTAAGGACAGGGTGGGCGAGCAGTACTTC.